A selection of T cell receptor beta chains follows, all from one sample in a study of CD8+ T cells in alopecia areata. Data came from immunoSEQ multiplex PCR; TCRdb stores just in-frame clones and leaves some out. The sample shows some 120,000 clones, over 50% of them seen only once. Sequencing used CD4+ T cells sorted from blood, obtained at week 0. Receptors were obtained from a human donor with alopecia areata. The CDR3 runs from the conserved cysteine through the conserved F or W. Fields, in order: CDR3 length, V gene, J gene, D gene, clone size, CDR3 protein, CDR3 DNA. D genes are given only for firm matches. Clone size is not always given. Where it is, it says once, few, many or a class for expanded clones.

len: 15; v_gene: TRBV7-2; j_gene: TRBJ2-7; d_gene: TRBD2; abundance: NA; CDR3aa: CASRESGGYSYEQYF; CDR3nt: TGTGCCAGCAGGGAGAGCGGGGGATACTCCTACGAGCAGTACTTC
len: 15; v_gene: TRBV27; j_gene: TRBJ2-3; d_gene: TRBD2; abundance: NA; CDR3aa: CASSQLAGASDTQYF; CDR3nt: TGTGCCAGCAGCCAACTAGCGGGAGCATCAGATACGCAGTATTTT
len: 14; v_gene: TRBV7-9; j_gene: TRBJ2-3; d_gene: NA; abundance: once; CDR3aa: CASSFSGDTDTQYF; CDR3nt: TGTGCCAGCAGCTTTAGCGGAGACACAGATACGCAGTATTTT
len: 15; v_gene: TRBV18; j_gene: TRBJ1-1; d_gene: TRBD1; abundance: few; CDR3aa: CASSSLTGGFTEAFF; CDR3nt: TGTGCCAGCTCATCACTAACAGGGGGGTTTACTGAAGCTTTCTTT
len: 16; v_gene: TRBV21-1; j_gene: TRBJ2-4; d_gene: NA; abundance: NA; CDR3aa: CATLQGWGVSKNIQYF; CDR3nt: TGTGCCACCTTACAGGGCTGGGGTGTGTCCAAAAACATTCAGTACTTC
len: 15; v_gene: TRBV5-1; j_gene: TRBJ2-3; d_gene: TRBD2; abundance: NA; CDR3aa: CASSSSGTRTDTQYF; CDR3nt: TGCGCCAGCAGCTCCTCCGGGACTAGGACAGATACGCAGTATTTT
len: 11; v_gene: TRBV9; j_gene: TRBJ2-3; d_gene: NA; abundance: NA; CDR3aa: CASSVEGLTYF; CDR3nt: TGTGCCAGCAGCGTAGAAGGGTTGACGTATTTT
len: 14; v_gene: TRBV5-1; j_gene: TRBJ2-7; d_gene: NA; abundance: once; CDR3aa: CASSPGTSPYEQYF; CDR3nt: TGCGCCAGCAGCCCAGGGACTTCGCCCTACGAGCAGTACTTC
len: 17; v_gene: TRBV14; j_gene: TRBJ2-7; d_gene: NA; abundance: few; CDR3aa: CASSQDSWAEGGYEQYF; CDR3nt: TGTGCCAGCAGCCAAGATTCGTGGGCAGAAGGGGGATACGAGCAGTACTTC
len: 17; v_gene: TRBV4-1; j_gene: TRBJ1-2; d_gene: TRBD1; abundance: NA; CDR3aa: CASSPGGQPKPNYGYTF; CDR3nt: TGCGCCAGCAGCCCAGGGGGACAGCCCAAGCCTAACTATGGCTACACCTTC
len: 14; v_gene: TRBV23-1; j_gene: TRBJ1-1; d_gene: NA; abundance: few; CDR3aa: CASSQHRQNTEAFF; CDR3nt: TGCGCCAGCAGTCAACACAGACAGAACACTGAAGCTTTCTTT
len: 12; v_gene: TRBV7-3; j_gene: TRBJ2-3; d_gene: NA; abundance: NA; CDR3aa: CVEAGRTDTQYF; CDR3nt: TGTGTGGAGGCGGGACGAACAGATACGCAGTATTTT
len: 19; v_gene: TRBV30; j_gene: TRBJ2-1; d_gene: TRBD2; abundance: few; CDR3aa: CAWSVFLAGGVSAYNEQFF; CDR3nt: TGTGCCTGGAGTGTATTCCTAGCGGGAGGGGTGTCTGCCTACAATGAGCAGTTCTTC
len: 14; v_gene: TRBV5-1; j_gene: TRBJ1-2; d_gene: NA; abundance: once; CDR3aa: CASSPRQANYGYTF; CDR3nt: TGCGCCAGCAGCCCTCGACAGGCTAACTATGGCTACACCTTC
len: 13; v_gene: TRBV6-6; j_gene: TRBJ2-1; d_gene: NA; abundance: NA; CDR3aa: CASSGSSYNEQFF; CDR3nt: TGTGCCAGCAGCGGGAGCTCCTACAATGAGCAGTTCTTC
len: 12; v_gene: TRBV5-1; j_gene: TRBJ1-4; d_gene: NA; abundance: few; CDR3aa: CASSLVRGKLFF; CDR3nt: TGCGCCAGCAGCTTGGTGAGGGGAAAACTGTTTTTT
len: 14; v_gene: TRBV27; j_gene: TRBJ2-3; d_gene: TRBD2; abundance: few; CDR3aa: CASSPGLAAPRGHF; CDR3nt: TGTGCCAGCAGTCCGGGACTAGCGGCCCCGAGGGGGCATTTT
len: 15; v_gene: TRBV19; j_gene: TRBJ1-2; d_gene: TRBD1; abundance: few; CDR3aa: CASSIGQGSGYGYTF; CDR3nt: TGTGCCAGTAGTATCGGACAGGGTAGTGGCTATGGCTACACCTTC
len: 13; v_gene: TRBV2; j_gene: TRBJ2-7; d_gene: NA; abundance: NA; CDR3aa: CASRGGLYYEQYF; CDR3nt: TGTGCCAGCAGGGGGGGTCTTTACTACGAGCAGTACTTC
len: 13; v_gene: TRBV7-2; j_gene: TRBJ2-1; d_gene: NA; abundance: once; CDR3aa: CASSRQGNDEQFF; CDR3nt: TGTGCCAGCAGCCGCCAGGGCAACGATGAGCAGTTCTTC
len: 14; v_gene: TRBV29-1; j_gene: TRBJ1-4; d_gene: NA; abundance: NA; CDR3aa: CSVLVNRGNEKLFF; CDR3nt: TGCAGCGTCCTAGTTAATCGGGGGAATGAAAAACTGTTTTTT
len: 14; v_gene: TRBV4-3; j_gene: TRBJ2-3; d_gene: NA; abundance: few; CDR3aa: CASSQERSAPSQYF; CDR3nt: TGCGCCAGCAGCCAAGAGAGATCGGCCCCTTCTCAGTATTTT
len: 13; v_gene: TRBV2; j_gene: TRBJ2-7; d_gene: NA; abundance: NA; CDR3aa: CASSGGYSYEQYF; CDR3nt: TGTGCCAGCAGTGGCGGTTACTCCTACGAGCAGTACTTC
len: 14; v_gene: TRBV5-4; j_gene: TRBJ1-2; d_gene: NA; abundance: NA; CDR3aa: CASSLAGFDYGYTF; CDR3nt: TGTGCCAGCAGCTTGGCAGGGTTTGACTATGGCTACACCTTC